The next 29 T cell receptor beta chains were all read from a single sample in a study of human T cells and chemical hapten exposure. Time point given: patch test 1, 2 weeks after DPC sensitization. Treatment noted: therapeutic diphenylcyclopropenone sensitization with weekly scalp DPC. From the RACE reads, TCRdb called clonotypes with MiXCR, one entry per CDR3 protein. Of approximately 340,000 distinct CDR3 sequences listed, around 7% were seen once; the top ten hold approximately 8.9%. Sequencing was performed on whole blood, taken in connection with sensitization to the hapten diphenylcyclopropenone (DPC). These receptors were taken from a woman aged 18-29 years with alopecia areata. Some clones in this sample may be carry-over from other donors' samples.

The gene calls are TRBV20-1 and TRBJ2-3; 8 bases fit TRBD2. Per germline, CDR1 DFQATT and CDR2 SNEGSKA (reference sequence). V lost 4 bases to trimming and J lost 8 bases; unmatched junction nucleotides: 11. CDR3 size: 14 residues. CDR3 amino acids: CSAKLGTRGGTQYF. The DNA for the CDR3 is TGCAGTGCTAAACTCGGGACTAGGGGTGGTACGCAGTATTTT.

The table lists this clonotype with many counts. The chain combines TRBV7-2 with TRBJ2-3; 8 bases align to TRBD2. V dropped 1 base and J dropped 0; count of bases not matched to a gene: 3. The CDR3 is made up of 16 amino acids. CDR1 is SGHTA and CDR2 is FQGNSA in the germline V gene. Written as DNA, the CDR3 is TGTGCCAGCAGCTTAGAAGGGACTAGAAGCACAGATACGCAGTATTTT. Amino acids: CASSLEGTRSTDTQYF.

There are many counts of this clonotype. V and J are TRBV3-1 and TRBJ2-2; D is possibly TRBD1 (6 bases). The length of the CDR3 is 13 residues. Germline-derived CDR1 and CDR2 are LGHDT and YNNKEL (reference sequence). The ends were cut back, 2 bases at V and 5 bases at J, with 6 bases in the middle. CDR3 protein: CASSQQGTGELFF. In DNA, the CDR3 is TGTGCCAGCAGCCAACAGGGGACCGGGGAGCTGTTTTTT.

This clonotype was counted a few times. The gene calls are TRBV6-1 and TRBJ2-1, with D possibly called TRBD1 or TRBD2 (6 bases each). Germline lookup yields CDR1 MNHNS and CDR2 SASEGT. The CDR3 runs to 17 residues. Between the trimmed V and J ends, which lost 2 bases and 1 base, there was a span of 15 bases. The CDR3 protein is CASSETVGGPSYNEQFF. CDR3 bases: TGTGCCAGCAGTGAAACGGTCGGGGGCCCATCCTACAATGAGCAGTTCTTC.

This clonotype was seen more than once but under ten times. The chain recombines TRBV10-3 with TRBJ1-1, with D perhaps TRBD1 (6 bases). Germline CDR1 ENHRY, CDR2 SYGVKD. V was clipped by 0 bases and J by 1 base, with 9 bases between them. This CDR3 region has 15 residues. The CDR3 sequence: CAISESRGANTEAFF. The CDR3 region has the DNA TGTGCCATCAGTGAGTCCAGGGGAGCGAACACTGAAGCTTTCTTT.

Ten or more counts support this clonotype. The rearrangement links TRBV2 to TRBJ1-2; D uncertain. Trimming left V 4 bases short and J 3 bases short, with 12 bases between. CDR1 is SNHLY, CDR2 FYNNEI, per germline. This CDR3 spans 14 amino acids. Here the CDR3 reads CASSAGGQDYGYTF. The CDR3 DNA follows: TGTGCCAGCAGTGCCGGTGGGCAGGACTATGGCTACACCTTC.

V and J are TRBV7-2 and TRBJ1-5; TRBD1 might be the D (6 bases). Germline CDR1 SGHTA, CDR2 FQGNSA. CDR3 length equals 14 residues. Trimming took off 5 bases at V and 1 base at J, with 9 bases between the two ends. The CDR3 sequence is CASSIGQSNQPQHF. The DNA of the CDR3 is TGTGCCAGCAGCATTGGACAGAGCAATCAGCCCCAGCATTTT. The full variable domain, completed using reference TRBV7-2 and TRBJ1-5, is GAGVSQSPSNKVTEKGKDVELRCDPISGHTALYWYRQSLGQGLEFLIYFQGNSAPDKSGLPSDRFSAERTGGSVSTLTIQRTQQEDSAVYLCASSIGQSNQPQHFGDGTRLSIL.

V and J are TRBV6-5 and TRBJ2-1; D is perhaps TRBD2 (5 bases). The V end lost 6 bases, the J end lost 5 bases, and 17 bases lay between the germline ends. Germline V gene data show CDR1 as MNHEY and CDR2 as SVGAGI. The CDR3 contains 15 residues. The CDR3 is CASSSIGIENNEQFF. CDR3 sequence (DNA): TGTGCCAGCAGCTCCATCGGGATCGAGAACAATGAGCAGTTCTTC.

This clonotype was detected ten times or more. At one end, the junction sequence differs from germline, possibly due to a read error. J is TRBJ2-5 and V is TRBV18, with D maybe TRBD2 (6 bases). The germline V gene encodes CDR1 KGHSH and CDR2 LQKENI. This CDR3 has 18 residues. As DNA, the CDR3 is TGTGCCAGCTCACCACCTCCCCCGGGGGTGACTACTCAAGGGACCCAGTACTTC. This translates into CASSPPPPGVTTQGTQYF.

Comment on this clonotype: Because it lacks the conserved phenylalanine or tryptophan at the end, this CDR3 is likely a read error. The chain couples TRBV5-4 to TRBJ2-5, with D maybe TRBD1 (6 bases). This CDR3 comprises 13 residues. Trimming took off 3 bases at V and 3 bases at J, with 9 bases between the two ends. Germline CDR1 SGHNT, CDR2 YYREEE (reference sequence). The CDR3 here is CASSWTEKETQYY. The CDR3 DNA reads as TGTGCCAGCAGCTGGACAGAAAAAGAGACCCAGTACTAC.

This clonotype was seen only a few times. The chain couples TRBV6-2 or TRBV6-3 to TRBJ1-1; 8 nucleotides line up with TRBD1. From germline, CDR1 is MNHEY and CDR2 SVGEGT. The CDR3 runs 17 residues. V was clipped by 6 bases and J by 2 bases; unmatched bases: 14. The CDR3 spells CASSNLWQGAYNTEAFF. In nucleotides, the CDR3 is TGTGCCAGCAGCAACCTTTGGCAGGGGGCATATAACACTGAAGCTTTCTTT.

This clonotype came up many times. The genes are TRBV7-3 and TRBJ2-3, with 8 bases that match TRBD2. The junction had 0 bases not matched to a gene; V was cut back by 6 bases and J by 1 base. The CDR3 has 13 amino acids. Germline V gives CDR1 SGHTA, CDR2 FQGTGA. CDR3 residues: CASRRGGTDTQYF. The CDR3 coding sequence is TGTGCCAGCAGGCGGGGGGGCACAGATACGCAGTATTTT.

This clonotype was seen repeatedly, ten times or more. V usage is TRBV20-1 and J usage is TRBJ2-5; D unresolved. V lost 1 base and J lost 7, with 13 bases in between. The CDR3 totals 13 residues. The germline V gene encodes CDR1 DFQATT and CDR2 SNEGSKA (reference sequence). The CDR3 here is CSARALNRATQYF. The CDR3 region has the DNA TGCAGTGCTAGAGCCCTCAACCGGGCGACCCAGTACTTC.

This clonotype was detected many times. V gene TRBV6-5 combines with J gene TRBJ2-1; 7 bases align to TRBD1. Per germline, CDR1 MNHEY and CDR2 SVGAGI. This CDR3 is built from 15 residues. V lost 5 bases, J lost 2 bases, and 6 bases stayed unmatched. The CDR3 here is CASSPRTGPYNEQFF. The DNA for the CDR3 is TGTGCCAGCAGTCCCCGGACAGGCCCCTACAATGAGCAGTTCTTC.

The rearrangement uses TRBV29-1 and TRBJ2-3; the D is unclear. The CDR3 loop spans 12 amino acids. CDR1 and CDR2 from the germline V gene are SQVTM and ANQGSEA. V was cut by 6 bases and J by 4 bases, with 11 bases left in between. CDR3 amino acids: CSVTGYPDTQYF. CDR3 nucleotide sequence: TGCAGCGTGACGGGCTACCCAGATACGCAGTATTTT.

This clonotype occurred a few times. The chain uses TRBV5-1 and TRBJ1-5, with D unresolved. V lost 0 bases to trimming and J lost 2 bases, with 9 bases between them. The CDR3 sequence is 15 residues long. Germline CDR1 is SGHRS and CDR2 is YFSETQ. The CDR3 here is CASSLDGMGNQPQHF. The CDR3 bases are TGCGCCAGCAGCTTGGACGGGATGGGCAATCAGCCCCAGCATTTT. The full variable domain, with the rest looked up from reference TRBV5-1 and TRBJ1-5, is KAGVTQTPRYLIKTRGQQVTLSCSPISGHRSVSWYQQTPGQGLQFLFEYFSETQRNKGNFPGRFSGRQFSNSRSEMNVSTLELGDSALYLCASSLDGMGNQPQHFGDGTRLSIL.

A few counts support this clonotype. The rearrangement links TRBV6-2 or TRBV6-3 to TRBJ2-1, with 7 positions matching TRBD1. CDR1 and CDR2 from the germline V gene are MNHEY and SVGEGT. This CDR3 spans 12 amino acids. The V and J ends lost 7 bases and 7 bases, in that order; junction bases with no gene match: 4. CDR3 sequence: CASTDRANEQFF. Here the CDR3 DNA reads TGTGCCAGCACCGACAGGGCGAATGAGCAGTTCTTC.

In its sample, this clonotype was seen many times. The rearrangement links TRBV20-1 to TRBJ1-2, with TRBD1 identical over 9 bases. The CDR3 has 15 residues. Trimming cost V 0 bases and J 8 bases; bases outside gene matches: 10. Germline V lookup: CDR1 DFQATT, CDR2 SNEGSKA (reference sequence). The CDR3 is CSARERWDRAIGYTF. CDR3 nucleotide sequence: TGCAGTGCTAGAGAAAGATGGGACAGGGCAATCGGCTACACCTTC.

Of note for this clonotype: The CDR3 does not close with the conserved phenylalanine or tryptophan, likely indicating a read error. This chain links TRBV12-3 or TRBV12-4 with TRBJ2-3; 10 positions match TRBD2. This CDR3 contains 16 residues. The V segment lost 5 bases and the J segment 4 bases; nucleotides outside the gene matches: 9. For the CDR3, the DNA is TGTGCCAGCAGTACAAGCGGGGGGGCCGGCCCAGATACGCAGTATTAT. Translation gives CASSTSGGAGPDTQYY.

This clonotype was seen at least ten times. This chain uses TRBV6-2 or TRBV6-3 with TRBJ1-1; TRBD1 is a possible D gene (5 bases). V dropped 7 bases and J dropped 4 bases, with 16 bases sitting between them. CDR1 MNHEY and CDR2 SVGEGT come from the germline V gene. CDR3 length: 14 amino acids. In DNA, the CDR3 is TGTGCCAGCACCCGGGTCCAGGGCATCACTGAAGCTTTCTTT. Its protein product is CASTRVQGITEAFF.

This clonotype was seen repeatedly, ten times or more. This chain uses TRBV6-1 with TRBJ1-5, with 9 positions matching TRBD1. Germline loops: CDR1 MNHNS, CDR2 SASEGT. The CDR3 covers 15 residues. V shed 6 bases and J 7 bases; nucleotides not matched to a gene: 10. This chain's CDR3 is CASSLGQGMNQPQHF. The CDR3 DNA follows: TGTGCCAGCAGCCTGGGACAGGGTATGAACCAGCCCCAGCATTTT.

J is TRBJ2-1 and V is TRBV11-1, with D possibly TRBD2 on 5 matching bases. V lost 3 bases, J lost 5 bases, and 8 bases lay in between. The germline V gene encodes CDR1 SGHAT and CDR2 FQDESV (reference sequence). CDR3 length: 13 residues. CDR3 sequence reads: CASSLFGDNEQFF. CDR3 nucleotide sequence: TGTGCCAGCAGCTTGTTCGGGGACAATGAGCAGTTCTTC.

This clonotype was detected ten times or more. V and J are TRBV9 and TRBJ2-6, with no clear D. Trimming cost V 4 bases and J 0 bases, with 8 bases left between them. The CDR3 runs 15 residues. Germline values: CDR1 SGDLS, CDR2 YYNGEE. CDR3: CASSPWFSGANVLTF. CDR3 DNA sequence: TGTGCCAGCAGCCCCTGGTTCTCTGGGGCCAACGTCCTGACTTTC.

The CDR3 bases are TGCGCCAGCAGCCTATTTGGCCGGGGACCGAATTCACCCCTCCACTTT. Translating gives CASSLFGRGPNSPLHF. The chain employs TRBV4-1 and TRBJ1-6, with D perhaps TRBD1 (5 bases). This CDR3 spans 16 amino acids. Trimming stripped 4 bases from V and 7 bases from J, with 17 bases between. The V gene's germline CDR1 is MGHRA and CDR2 YSYEKL.

This clonotype was seen at least ten times. The CDR3 DNA reads as TGCGCCAGCAGTCAACAGGGAAATAATTCACCCCTCCACTTT. Residues: CASSQQGNNSPLHF. The chain links TRBV5-1 to TRBJ1-6; tentatively, D is TRBD1 (6 bases). CDR3 length: 14 residues. V shed 5 bases and J shed 5 bases, with 11 bases lying between them. The V gene's germline CDR1 is SGHRS and CDR2 YFSETQ.

This clonotype has at least ten counts. The chain uses TRBV5-1 and TRBJ2-7; no reliable D call. V shed 5 bases and J shed 1 base, with 10 bases lying between them. This CDR3 is built from 13 residues. Germline loops: CDR1 SGHRS, CDR2 YFSETQ. The CDR3, as DNA: TGCGCCAGCAGGCGGTGGGGTTCCTACGAGCAGTACTTC. Translation gives CASRRWGSYEQYF.

The chain couples TRBV14 to TRBJ2-1; D is perhaps TRBD1 (6 bases). Germline CDR1 reads SGHDN; CDR2 reads FVKESK. Trimming cost V 2 bases and J 10 bases, with 12 bases left between them. CDR3 length: 13 residues. The CDR3 is CASSQPQGREQFF. The DNA of the CDR3 is TGTGCCAGCAGCCAACCACAGGGCCGGGAGCAGTTCTTC.

This clonotype showed up just a few times. V usage is TRBV7-9 and J usage is TRBJ1-1; no reliable D call. The V gene's germline CDR1 is SEHNR and CDR2 FQNEAQ (reference sequence). V lost 2 bases and J lost 1, with 8 bases in between. CDR3 length: 14 residues. The CDR3 is CASSLFLQNTEAFF. The CDR3 nucleotides read TGTGCCAGCAGCTTATTCCTACAGAACACTGAAGCTTTCTTT.

A word on this clonotype: This clone may be a read error of a much larger clone one base away. V is TRBV24-1 and J is TRBJ2-2, with TRBD2 as a possible D gene (6 bases). The CDR3 covers 13 residues. Germline V gene data show CDR1 as KGHDR and CDR2 as SFDVKD. Here the CDR3 reads CATIPRDTGGLFF. The CDR3 DNA reads as TGTGCCACCATCCCCAGGGATACCGGGGGGCTGTTTTTT.